The rows below give T cell receptor beta chains drawn from one sample of a study of cytomegalovirus exposure and HLA in healthy donors. Here immunoSEQ multiplex PCR was the method, and the copy in TCRdb shows in-frame clones only, minus some. The sample has 85,000 to 120,000 clones, roughly four fifths seen once. Source material: PBMCs. The receptors originated from a man over 45 in good health and CMV-seronegative. Both conserved end residues are part of each CDR3. The D gene is left open where the match is weak.

>.|TRBV6-4
CASSGELNTEAFF
>.|TRBV18
CASSPLGTRSSGANVLTF
>.|TRBV4-1
CASSQDRGFTEAFF
>.|TRBV7-3
CASSSSQGNTIYF
>TRBD1|TRBV10-1
CASSGQGGIGYTF
>.|TRBV5-1
CASSPGGLRETQYF
>.|TRBV19
CASSILSTWRGANVLTF
>.|TRBV7-8
CASCWGQNTEAFF
>.|TRBV7-2
CASSLVARGPYNEQFF
>.|TRBV19
CASKAQSTYEQYF
>.|TRBV4-2
CASSQETSYEQYF
>.|TRBV6-6
CASSYGGQNNQPQHF
>.|TRBV6-4
CASSVEENTEAFF
>TRBD1|TRBV19
CASSTDRGSNQPQHF
>.|TRBV15
CATSRTDNSPLHF
>.|TRBV29-1
CSVEDFGILYGYTF
>.|TRBV11-2
CASSLEANTEAFF
>.|TRBV28
CASSSSTDREETQYF
>.|TRBV10-3
CAIKGEGQETQYF
>TRBD2|TRBV9
CASSVLAGAEDTQYF
>.|TRBV30
CAWSAAGSSGGYTF
>TRBD1|TRBV10-3
CAIAPDREETQYF
>.|TRBV5-4
CASSSGRESTDTQYF
>.|TRBV18
CASSPLQGQNQPQHF
>.|TRBV7-9
CASRGGGDEQYF
>.|TRBV6-1
CASRDGGLVNTEAFF
>TRBD1|TRBV5-1
CASSFTGTGIGNTIYF
>TRBD1|TRBV7-3
CASSLYPTGAYEQYF
>TRBD2|TRBV6-1
CASRDRSGGEQFF
>.|TRBV7-8
CASSSGRLPGLFTDTQYF
>TRBD1|TRBV4-1
CASSHLQQGAEDTQYF
>TRBD1|TRBV27
CASSFSGTGGIDTQYF
>TRBD1|TRBV2
CASRYYQGAEGYTF
>.|TRBV20-1
CSAVGGNAIYF
>.|TRBV18
CASSGQTNEKLFF
>.|TRBV5-6
CASSFTATNEKLFF
>TRBD1|TRBV5-1
CASSLYGGRGTDTEAFF
>.|TRBV15
CATSSLGATGELFF
>.|TRBV5-6
CASSPRVGTGELFF
>.|TRBV5-4
CASSEGLHTEAFF
>.|TRBV5-8
CASSFQSNTEAFF
>TRBD1|TRBV11-2
CASSLASGQGKGANVLTF
>.|TRBV4-2
CASSQDRRSSTDTQYF
>TRBD1|TRBV11-2
CASSTGGQGTEKLFF
>.|TRBV11-3
CASSLAATRDEQFF
>.|TRBV9
CASSGPTTGSYEQYF
>.|TRBV6-1
CASHSDGNQPQHF
>.|TRBV4-1
CASSPTQGSSSNYGYTF